A selection of T cell receptor beta chains follows, all from one sample in a study of HIV-infected patients and healthy controls. TCRdb analysed the 5' RACE reads with MiXCR anew, one entry per CDR3 protein. Among 15,000 to 20,000 distinct CDR3 sequences listed, roughly a tenth were seen once. Source material: blood. The receptors stem from an adult in good health. Both conserved end residues are trimmed from each CDR3. Rows may omit the clone size; those that give it use once, few, many or a size class.

clone_size	v_call	j_call	cdr3_aa
many	TRBV29-1	TRBJ1-1	SVDQENTEAF
few	TRBV6-1	TRBJ1-2	AGSPGHVLYGYT
many	TRBV5-6	TRBJ2-5	ASSGDNQETQY
NA	TRBV18	TRBJ1-3	ASSPRGQGAAGNTIY
NA	TRBV27	TRBJ2-1	ASSLSASSYNEQF
NA	TRBV20-1	TRBJ2-5	SASMASGMLQETQY
medium-sized	TRBV2	TRBJ2-2	ASSGTSGSRGELF
many	TRBV25-1	TRBJ1-1	ASREVGTEAF
many	TRBV7-2	TRBJ2-2	ASSLVPQGTGELF
medium-sized	TRBV6-5	TRBJ2-3	ASSSGTSGTDTQY
many	TRBV20-1	TRBJ2-7	SAKDRGPYEQY
few	TRBV4-1	TRBJ1-4	ASSQLQGANEKLF
NA	TRBV14	TRBJ2-5	ASSQRSGTGLETQY
NA	TRBV20-1	TRBJ1-4	SARPRPGSYEKLF
few	TRBV20-1	TRBJ2-3	SAAPITTSTDTQY
NA	TRBV28	TRBJ1-1	ASSPQPTGQAF